Listed below are T cell receptor beta chains from one sample, sequenced in a study of T cell changes during pregnancy in multiple sclerosis. This table comes from immunoSEQ multiplex PCR, and its TCRdb copy is limited to in-frame clones, with some not included. The data contain about 100,000 clones, approximately 90% of them singletons. Sequencing used peripheral blood, obtained in the second trimester of pregnancy. These receptors were collected from a female donor with multiple sclerosis, enrolled in a pregnancy study. Both conserved end residues are part of each CDR3. A D gene is named only where the DNA matches it firmly. Expanded clones are given a class, and other clones once, few, many or no size at all.

D gene: TRBD1; V gene: TRBV5-8; J gene: TRBJ1-2; clone size: NA; CDR3 DNA: TGTGCCAGCAGAGACAGGGGGCGGTTCTATGGCTACACCTTC; CDR3 protein: CASRDRGRFYGYTF
D gene: NA; V gene: TRBV5-4; J gene: TRBJ1-1; clone size: NA; CDR3 DNA: TGTGCCAGCAGCCCGGTGGGGCGTAGGTTGAACACTGAAGCTTTCTTT; CDR3 protein: CASSPVGRRLNTEAFF
D gene: NA; V gene: TRBV6-1; J gene: TRBJ2-5; clone size: NA; CDR3 DNA: TGTGCCAGCAGTCACACAGGGTGGAGTGAGACCCAGTACTTC; CDR3 protein: CASSHTGWSETQYF
D gene: TRBD1; V gene: TRBV18; J gene: TRBJ1-1; clone size: few; CDR3 DNA: TGTGCCAGCTCACCCCGGGACAGCCTGAACACTGAAGCTTTCTTT; CDR3 protein: CASSPRDSLNTEAFF
D gene: NA; V gene: TRBV11-2; J gene: TRBJ1-1; clone size: NA; CDR3 DNA: TGTGCCAGCAGCTCACAAACGAACACTGAAGCTTTCTTT; CDR3 protein: CASSSQTNTEAFF
D gene: NA; V gene: TRBV6-6; J gene: TRBJ2-5; clone size: NA; CDR3 DNA: TGTGCCAGCAGTAATTACGCGGGCGTCCAAGAGACCCAGTACTTC; CDR3 protein: CASSNYAGVQETQYF
D gene: NA; V gene: TRBV12-5; J gene: TRBJ1-1; clone size: NA; CDR3 DNA: TGTGCTAGTGGTTTAGAGGCGAACACTGAAGCTTTCTTT; CDR3 protein: CASGLEANTEAFF
D gene: NA; V gene: TRBV19; J gene: TRBJ2-3; clone size: NA; CDR3 DNA: TGTGCCAGCCAGGGGGGAATAAGCACAGATACGCAGTATTTT; CDR3 protein: CASQGGISTDTQYF
D gene: NA; V gene: TRBV11-2; J gene: TRBJ2-7; clone size: NA; CDR3 DNA: TGTGCCAGCAGCTTAGTCGGACTTGCGTCCTACGAGCAGTACTTC; CDR3 protein: CASSLVGLASYEQYF
D gene: NA; V gene: TRBV7-2; J gene: TRBJ2-5; clone size: NA; CDR3 DNA: TGTGCCAGCAGCTTGGTCTCGGGTACCCAAGAGACCCAGTACTTC; CDR3 protein: CASSLVSGTQETQYF
D gene: NA; V gene: TRBV6-6; J gene: TRBJ1-1; clone size: few; CDR3 DNA: TGTGCCAGCAGTTACGTCCGTTACACTGAAGCTTTCTTT; CDR3 protein: CASSYVRYTEAFF
D gene: TRBD1; V gene: TRBV28; J gene: TRBJ1-5; clone size: NA; CDR3 DNA: TGTGCCAGCAGTCTTTCAGGGGGCCTGTTTCAGCCCCAGCATTTT; CDR3 protein: CASSLSGGLFQPQHF
D gene: TRBD1; V gene: TRBV28; J gene: TRBJ2-6; clone size: NA; CDR3 DNA: TGTGCCAGCAGCTCGATTGGCCCGAGCCGGGACAGCTCTGGGGCCAACGTCCTGACTTTC; CDR3 protein: CASSSIGPSRDSSGANVLTF
D gene: NA; V gene: TRBV4-1; J gene: TRBJ1-3; clone size: few; CDR3 DNA: TGCGCCAGCAGCCAAGAGTTCTGGGGCGTCGGAAACACCATATATTTT; CDR3 protein: CASSQEFWGVGNTIYF
D gene: TRBD1; V gene: TRBV14; J gene: TRBJ2-3; clone size: NA; CDR3 DNA: TGTGCCAGCAGCCGGGGGACAGGGGGCACAGATACGCAGTATTTT; CDR3 protein: CASSRGTGGTDTQYF
D gene: TRBD2; V gene: TRBV9; J gene: TRBJ2-3; clone size: NA; CDR3 DNA: TGTGCCAGCAGCGTAGGAATTAGGGGACTAGCGGGAGAAGATACGCAGTATTTT; CDR3 protein: CASSVGIRGLAGEDTQYF
D gene: NA; V gene: TRBV30; J gene: TRBJ2-3; clone size: NA; CDR3 DNA: TGTGCCTGGAGTGAAAAGCCCACAGATACGCAGTATTTT; CDR3 protein: CAWSEKPTDTQYF
D gene: NA; V gene: TRBV6-1; J gene: TRBJ1-5; clone size: NA; CDR3 DNA: TGTGCCAGCAGTCCGGGAGAACAGCCCCAGCATTTT; CDR3 protein: CASSPGEQPQHF
D gene: NA; V gene: TRBV6-5; J gene: TRBJ1-3; clone size: NA; CDR3 DNA: TGTGCCAGCAGTTATCGTGGTGCGGACAGAAGAAACACCATATATTTT; CDR3 protein: CASSYRGADRRNTIYF
D gene: TRBD1; V gene: TRBV6-1; J gene: TRBJ2-7; clone size: medium-sized; CDR3 DNA: TGTGCCAGCAGTGAAGCGGCGACAGGGGGGTATGAGCAGTACTTC; CDR3 protein: CASSEAATGGYEQYF
D gene: TRBD1; V gene: TRBV2; J gene: TRBJ1-3; clone size: NA; CDR3 DNA: TGTGCCAGCACCCGGACAGGGGGCTACTCTGGAAACACCATATATTTT; CDR3 protein: CASTRTGGYSGNTIYF
D gene: NA; V gene: TRBV5-1; J gene: TRBJ1-3; clone size: NA; CDR3 DNA: TGCGCCAGCAGCAGCGGGGGTGCTGGAAACACCATATATTTT; CDR3 protein: CASSSGGAGNTIYF
D gene: TRBD1; V gene: TRBV29-1; J gene: TRBJ1-2; clone size: NA; CDR3 DNA: TGCAGCGTCCTCCTTACCCTGACAGGGGAGTATGGCTACACCTTC; CDR3 protein: CSVLLTLTGEYGYTF
D gene: NA; V gene: TRBV7-8; J gene: TRBJ1-3; clone size: NA; CDR3 DNA: TGTGCCAGCAGCTTAGATACGGGTCTGAGCTCTGGAAACACCATATATTTT; CDR3 protein: CASSLDTGLSSGNTIYF
D gene: NA; V gene: TRBV25-1; J gene: TRBJ1-2; clone size: NA; CDR3 DNA: TGTGCCAGCAGTGCCACCAGACTAGGGGGCTACACCTTC; CDR3 protein: CASSATRLGGYTF
D gene: TRBD1; V gene: TRBV28; J gene: TRBJ2-7; clone size: NA; CDR3 DNA: TGTGCCAGCAGTTTGGGACAGGGCATAGAGCAGTACTTC; CDR3 protein: CASSLGQGIEQYF
D gene: NA; V gene: TRBV21-1; J gene: TRBJ2-7; clone size: NA; CDR3 DNA: TGTGCCAGCAGCCGTCGGGGTAGCTGTCGTGTGTTGTCCTACGAGCAGTACTTC; CDR3 protein: CASSRRGSCRVLSYEQYF
D gene: NA; V gene: TRBV7-6; J gene: TRBJ2-1; clone size: once; CDR3 DNA: TGTGCCAGCAGCTTAAAGCATTCCTACAATGAGCAGTTCTTC; CDR3 protein: CASSLKHSYNEQFF
D gene: NA; V gene: TRBV5-4; J gene: TRBJ2-1; clone size: NA; CDR3 DNA: TGTGCCAGCAGCTTAGGACACCTTGCCGATGAGCAGTTCTTC; CDR3 protein: CASSLGHLADEQFF
D gene: NA; V gene: TRBV2; J gene: TRBJ1-2; clone size: NA; CDR3 DNA: TGTGCCAGCAGTGAAGGACAGGCTAACTATGGCTACACCTTC; CDR3 protein: CASSEGQANYGYTF
D gene: TRBD1; V gene: TRBV6-1; J gene: TRBJ1-1; clone size: NA; CDR3 DNA: TGTGCCAGCAGTGATTGGACAGGGATGGGAAACACTGAAGCTTTCTTT; CDR3 protein: CASSDWTGMGNTEAFF
D gene: TRBD1; V gene: TRBV18; J gene: TRBJ2-1; clone size: NA; CDR3 DNA: TGTGCCAGCTCACCTCGTAGGACAGGAGGATCCAGCTCCTACAATGAGCAGTTCTTC; CDR3 protein: CASSPRRTGGSSSYNEQFF
D gene: NA; V gene: TRBV5-6; J gene: TRBJ1-1; clone size: NA; CDR3 DNA: TGTGCCAGCAGCCCGACAGGTCGGGGAGCTTTCTTT; CDR3 protein: CASSPTGRGAFF
D gene: TRBD1; V gene: TRBV15; J gene: TRBJ1-3; clone size: NA; CDR3 DNA: TGTGCCACCAGATTGGGACAGAGCTCTGGAAACACCATATATTTT; CDR3 protein: CATRLGQSSGNTIYF
D gene: NA; V gene: TRBV19; J gene: TRBJ1-5; clone size: NA; CDR3 DNA: TGTGCCAGTGGGGAGGTTAGCAATCAGCCCCAGCATTTT; CDR3 protein: CASGEVSNQPQHF
D gene: TRBD1; V gene: TRBV15; J gene: TRBJ1-4; clone size: once; CDR3 DNA: TGTGCCACCAGCAGAGGGGGCTCGACAGGGGGTGAAAAACTGTTTTTT; CDR3 protein: CATSRGGSTGGEKLFF
D gene: TRBD1; V gene: TRBV29-1; J gene: TRBJ1-1; clone size: few; CDR3 DNA: TGCAGCGTGGATAACAGGGGGATGAACACTGAAGCTTTCTTT; CDR3 protein: CSVDNRGMNTEAFF
D gene: NA; V gene: TRBV11-2; J gene: TRBJ2-6; clone size: once; CDR3 DNA: TGTGCCAGCAGCCCAGGGTTACGATTCTCTGGGGCCAACGTCCTGACTTTC; CDR3 protein: CASSPGLRFSGANVLTF
D gene: TRBD2; V gene: TRBV9; J gene: TRBJ2-3; clone size: NA; CDR3 DNA: TGTGCCAGCAGCCCCCCCCCTACTAGCGGGAGAGGGGGGAGAAGCACAGATACGCAGTATTTT; CDR3 protein: CASSPPPTSGRGGRSTDTQYF
D gene: NA; V gene: TRBV9; J gene: TRBJ1-6; clone size: NA; CDR3 DNA: TGTGCCAGCAGCGTAGATCAGGGGAGAGGGTCACCCCTCCACTTT; CDR3 protein: CASSVDQGRGSPLHF
D gene: NA; V gene: TRBV19; J gene: TRBJ1-1; clone size: NA; CDR3 DNA: TGTGCCAGTAGTATCGCCCGCAGGCCGATGAACACTGAAGCTTTCTTT; CDR3 protein: CASSIARRPMNTEAFF